The 32 T cell receptor beta chains presented below share a single source sample, sequenced in a study of blood T cell repertoires in COVID-19. Assay: immunoSEQ multiplex PCR; the TCRdb copy retains only in-frame clones and omits some. The sample has around 280,000 clones, roughly 86% seen once; the top ten hold around 11%. The sample was peripheral blood. The receptors stem from a woman aged 25 to 45 with COVID-19, enrolled during active disease.

Here the CDR3 DNA reads TGCGCCAGCAGCTTACAGGCCCCCTACAATGAGCAGTTCTTC. Residues: CASSLQAPYNEQFF. This chain connects TRBV5-1 to TRBJ2-1, with TRBD1 as a possible D gene (5 bases). The CDR3 runs to 14 residues. Germline CDR1 is SGHRS and CDR2 is YFSETQ. V lost 2 bases and J lost 2, with 8 bases in between.

The rearrangement uses TRBV27 and TRBJ1-6, with D possibly TRBD1 on 6 matching bases. The CDR3 has 15 amino acids. The ends were cut back, 3 bases at V and 4 bases at J, with 10 bases in the middle. Germline V CDR1 and CDR2: MNHEY, SMNVEV (reference sequence). The CDR3 loop is CASSFVGGYNSPLHF. The CDR3 bases are TGTGCCAGCAGTTTTGTAGGGGGATATAATTCACCCCTCCACTTT.

DNA for the CDR3: TGTGCCAGCAGCGGGACAGGGTCGGCCTATGGCTACACCTTC. Amino acid sequence: CASSGTGSAYGYTF. The genes are TRBV9 and TRBJ1-2; 8 bases map to TRBD1. CDR1 SGDLS and CDR2 YYNGEE come from the germline V gene. Trimming took 3 bases from V and 4 from J; bases not matched to a gene: 5. This CDR3 has 14 amino acids.

The V and J genes are TRBV19 and TRBJ2-2, with D unresolved. CDR1 and CDR2 from the germline V gene are LNHDA and SQIVND (reference sequence). The CDR3 runs 14 residues. V was shortened by 3 bases and J by 3 bases, with 8 bases between the two germline ends. CDR3 protein: CASSIGQYTGELFF. The CDR3 bases are TGTGCCAGTAGTATTGGGCAGTACACCGGGGAGCTGTTTTTT. Supplemented by reference TRBV19 and TRBJ2-2, the full variable domain reads DGGITQSPKYLFRKEGQNVTLSCEQNLNHDAMYWYRQDPGQGLRLIYYSQIVNDFQKGDIAEGYSVSREKKESFPLTVTSAQKNPTAFYLCASSIGQYTGELFFGEGSRLTVL.

This rearrangement joins TRBV7-8 to TRBJ2-2; 11 nucleotides match TRBD2. Germline assignment: CDR1 SGHVS and CDR2 FQNEAQ. The trim removed 4 bases at V and 1 base at J, leaving 2 bases unmatched. There are 16 residues in the CDR3. The CDR3 bases are TGTGCCAGCAGCTCCGGGACTAGCGGGAACACCGGGGAGCTGTTTTTT. As protein: CASSSGTSGNTGELFF.

This sequence joins TRBV12-3 or TRBV12-4 and TRBJ1-2; D perhaps matches TRBD1 (5 bases). Trimming cost V 6 bases and J 5 bases, with 13 bases left between them. CDR3 size: 13 residues. CDR3 DNA: TGTGCCAGCAGCGTAGACAGTTTGTATGGCTACACCTTC. Translated, it gives CASSVDSLYGYTF.

This clone was observed a few times. This chain links TRBV25-1 with TRBJ1-2; possible D gene TRBD1, 6 bases. Trimming took 5 bases from V and 1 from J, leaving 8 bases between them. Germline assignment: CDR1 MGHDK and CDR2 SYGVNS. This CDR3 contains 13 residues. The CDR3 nucleotides are TGTGCCAGCAGTATCAGGGGTAACTATGGCTACACCTTC. Amino acid sequence: CASSIRGNYGYTF.

V and J are TRBV18 and TRBJ2-7; 10 bases match TRBD1. CDR1 KGHSH and CDR2 LQKENI come from the germline V gene. There are 15 residues in the CDR3. Trimming took 5 bases from V and 2 from J; bases not matched to a gene: 6. CDR3 amino acids: CASSSDRGIAYEQYF. The CDR3 nucleotides are TGTGCCAGCTCATCGGACAGGGGGATCGCCTACGAGCAGTACTTC.

The chain employs TRBV12-3 or TRBV12-4 and TRBJ1-5, with a tentative D call TRBD1 (5 bases). The CDR3 loop spans 13 amino acids. Trimming took 11 bases from V and 2 from J, leaving 13 bases between them. CDR3: CASWGGGNQPQHF. The CDR3 region has the DNA TGTGCCTCGTGGGGGGGAGGCAATCAGCCCCAGCATTTT.

The chain employs TRBV30 and TRBJ2-7; tentative D call: TRBD2 (6 bases). The V end was cut by 0 bases, the J end by 6 bases, with 18 bases between. The CDR3 consists of 15 residues. Per the germline V gene, CDR1 is GTSNPN and CDR2 is SVGIG (reference sequence). The CDR3 region has the DNA TGTGCCTGGAGTGTAATGGCGGGACTCCCTCTCGAGCAGTACTTC. Translating gives CAWSVMAGLPLEQYF.

The rearrangement links TRBV28 to TRBJ2-2, with 12 bases lining up with TRBD2. V gave up 5 bases and J gave up 4 bases; unmatched junction bases: 2. Per the germline V gene, CDR1 is MDHEN and CDR2 is SYDVKM. The CDR3 is 15 residues long. This CDR3 reads CASSMTSGSTGELFF. The CDR3 nucleotides read TGTGCCAGCAGTATGACTAGCGGGAGCACCGGGGAGCTGTTTTTT.

This clone was observed once. The chain links TRBV5-1 to TRBJ2-5; TRBD1 agrees at 11 bases. Germline CDR1 is SGHRS and CDR2 is YFSETQ. V shed 7 bases and J 4 bases; nucleotides not matched to a gene: 12. The CDR3 covers 16 residues. In nucleotides, the CDR3 is TGCGCCAGCTGGGGGAGAGGAGGACAGGGGGCAGAGACCCAGTACTTC. Protein product: CASWGRGGQGAETQYF.

V usage is TRBV28 and J usage is TRBJ2-7; 9 nucleotides line up with TRBD1. Trimming took 3 bases from V and 3 from J; bases not matched to a gene: 6. There are 15 residues in the CDR3. The germline V gene has CDR1 MDHEN and CDR2 SYDVKM. For the CDR3, the DNA is TGTGCCAGCAGTTTTATGGACAGGGGTTTCTACGAGCAGTACTTC. Residues: CASSFMDRGFYEQYF.

The chain combines TRBV18 with TRBJ2-5; the match to TRBD2 covers 14 bases. The CDR3 totals 18 residues. Germline CDR1 reads KGHSH; CDR2 reads LQKENI. V shed 3 bases, J shed 4 bases, and the junction held 10 bases outside the gene matches. This CDR3 is CASSPRLAGGPSRETQYF. The CDR3 coding sequence is TGTGCCAGCTCACCTCGACTAGCGGGAGGGCCGAGTCGAGAGACCCAGTACTTC.

This chain links TRBV6-6 with TRBJ1-1, with TRBD1 matching over 7 bases. From germline, CDR1 is MNHNY and CDR2 SVGAGI (reference sequence). V lost 0 bases and J lost 4; bases outside the gene matches: 5. The CDR3 has 15 amino acids. CDR3 in amino acids: CASSYSRGPGTEAFF. CDR3 DNA: TGTGCCAGCAGTTACTCGAGGGGGCCGGGCACTGAAGCTTTCTTT.

This CDR3 reads CASSIRFGGDNQPQHF. CDR3 nucleotides: TGTGCCAGTAGTATAAGATTCGGGGGGGACAATCAGCCCCAGCATTTT. V gene TRBV19 combines with J gene TRBJ1-5; D is possibly TRBD1 (5 bases). The CDR3 is 16 residues long. Germline V gives CDR1 LNHDA, CDR2 SQIVND (reference sequence). The V gene lost 2 bases and the J gene lost 3 bases, with 14 bases spanning the gap.

The J gene is TRBJ2-1, the V gene TRBV10-1, with a weak D call TRBD2 (6 bases). The CDR3 consists of 13 residues. With 4 bases removed from V and 11 bases from J, the gap between germline ends came to 15 bases. CDR1 WNHNN and CDR2 SYGVQD come from the germline V gene (reference sequence). As DNA, the CDR3 is TGCGCCAGCAGTGTGGCGGAGGGACTGCAGCAGTTCTTC. Protein sequence: CASSVAEGLQQFF.

The chain recombines TRBV10-1 with TRBJ1-4; TRBD1 agrees at 10 bases. The CDR3 has 17 residues. Germline loops: CDR1 WNHNN, CDR2 SYGVQD (reference sequence). Trimming took 2 bases from V and 8 from J; bases not matched to a gene: 11. The CDR3 loop reads CASSEGVSGTGDEKLFF. The CDR3 nucleotides read TGCGCCAGCAGTGAGGGAGTCTCCGGGACAGGGGACGAAAAACTGTTTTTT.

This chain connects TRBV19 to TRBJ1-4, with D uncertain. The V and J ends lost 5 bases and 5 bases respectively, with 15 bases between them. The CDR3 runs 15 residues. Germline CDR1 LNHDA, CDR2 SQIVND (reference sequence). CDR3 amino acids: CASSYRPRVNEKLFF. The CDR3 nucleotides read TGTGCCAGTAGTTACAGACCAAGAGTGAATGAAAAACTGTTTTTT.

The chain recombines TRBV5-4 with TRBJ1-5; 8 bases line up with TRBD1. In germline, CDR1 is SGHNT, CDR2 YYREEE (reference sequence). The CDR3 spans 14 residues. J gave up 2 bases and V 4 bases, and 2 bases lay outside the gene matches. The CDR3 coding sequence is TGTGCCAGCAGCATGGACAGGGGCAATCAGCCCCAGCATTTT. It encodes CASSMDRGNQPQHF.

A few counts support this clone. The chain couples TRBV28 to TRBJ1-1; 8 bases agree with TRBD1. CDR1 is MDHEN, CDR2 SYDVKM, per germline. The CDR3 totals 14 residues. V dropped 5 bases and J dropped 6; count of bases not matched to a gene: 8. CDR3 bases: TGTGCCAGCAGTCCCGGGACAGGTTTCTCTGAAGCTTTCTTT. This encodes CASSPGTGFSEAFF. The whole variable domain, filled in from reference TRBV28 and TRBJ1-1, reads DVKVTQSSRYLVKRTGEKVFLECVQDMDHENMFWYRQDPGLGLRLIYFSYDVKMKEKGDIPEGYSVSREKKERFSLILESASTNQTSMYLCASSPGTGFSEAFFGQGTRLTVV.

The V and J genes are TRBV6-1 and TRBJ2-7, with 7 bases that match TRBD1. Trimming at V came to 4 bases and at J to 3 bases, leaving 9 bases not matched to a gene. CDR1 and CDR2 from the germline V gene are MNHNS and SASEGT. CDR3 length equals 15 residues. For the CDR3, the DNA is TGTGCCAGCAGTGGCCGGGACAGCTACCTCTACGAGCAGTACTTC. Its protein product is CASSGRDSYLYEQYF.

The genes are TRBV30 and TRBJ2-3; D gene ambiguous. This CDR3 spans 11 amino acids. Trimming pared 2 bases from V and 5 bases from J, leaving 5 bases between. Germline V CDR1 and CDR2: GTSNPN, SVGIG (reference sequence). The CDR3: CAWSIGDTQYF. CDR3 nucleotides: TGTGCCTGGAGTATCGGAGATACGCAGTATTTT.

The J gene is TRBJ2-7, the V gene TRBV12-3 or TRBV12-4; a weak D match, TRBD1 (6 bases). V lost 5 bases and J lost 8, with 13 bases in between. The CDR3 totals 12 residues. As DNA, the CDR3 is TGTGCCAGCAGTCCCAACAGGGATAAGCAGTACTTC. Translation gives CASSPNRDKQYF.

The CDR3 region is CASSLEGTAGNEQFF. The CDR3 bases are TGTGCCAGCAGCCTCGAAGGGACAGCTGGCAATGAGCAGTTCTTC. This rearrangement joins TRBV3-1 (or the pseudogene TRBV3-2) to TRBJ2-1; 7 positions match TRBD1. The trim removed 4 bases at V and 6 bases at J, leaving 9 bases unmatched. The germline gives CDR1 LGHDT, CDR2 YNNKEL (reference sequence). The CDR3 is made up of 15 amino acids.

This clone was observed a single time. The chain uses TRBV4-1 and TRBJ2-3; 7 bases line up with TRBD1. The germline gives CDR1 MGHRA, CDR2 YSYEKL. Losses at the gene ends were 1 base for V and 1 base for J; bases not matched to a gene: 5. The CDR3 runs to 16 residues. The chain's CDR3 is CASSQVGQGGTDTQYF. In DNA, the CDR3 is TGCGCCAGCAGCCAAGTTGGGCAGGGGGGCACAGATACGCAGTATTTT.

This rearrangement joins TRBV6-5 to TRBJ1-1; D is possibly TRBD1 (6 bases). V lost 7 bases to trimming and J lost 4 bases, with 19 bases between them. This CDR3 spans 15 amino acids. CDR1 is MNHEY, CDR2 SVGAGI, per germline. The CDR3 DNA sequence: TGTGCCAGCATCCCACGGGGGGGCATGGGCACTGAAGCTTTCTTT. Encoded protein: CASIPRGGMGTEAFF.

The chain employs TRBV6-5 and TRBJ2-3; D might be TRBD1 (6 bases). The CDR3 length is 15 residues. The V end lost 3 bases, the J end lost 2 bases, and 12 bases lay between the germline ends. Germline CDR1 reads MNHEY; CDR2 reads SVGAGI. CDR3 in amino acids: CASSYRGTDTDTQYF. In DNA, the CDR3 is TGTGCCAGCAGTTATAGGGGGACCGACACAGATACGCAGTATTTT.

J is TRBJ1-3 and V is TRBV7-2, with 7 bases lining up with TRBD1. Germline V gene data show CDR1 as SGHTA and CDR2 as FQGNSA. The CDR3 contains 15 residues. V shed 5 bases and J 0 bases; nucleotides not matched to a gene: 4. The CDR3 nucleotides read TGTGCCAGCAGCCAGGGACAGAGCTCTGGAAACACCATATATTTT. It is translated as CASSQGQSSGNTIYF. Drawing the rest from reference TRBV7-2 and TRBJ1-3, the complete variable domain is GAGVSQSPSNKVTEKGKDVELRCDPISGHTALYWYRQSLGQGLEFLIYFQGNSAPDKSGLPSDRFSAERTGGSVSTLTIQRTQQEDSAVYLCASSQGQSSGNTIYFGEGSWLTVV.

The V call is TRBV27, the J call TRBJ1-5, with D possibly TRBD1 on 6 matching bases. The CDR3 is made up of 13 amino acids. Trimming removed 3 bases from V and 6 bases from J, with 9 bases in between. Looked up from germline, CDR1 is MNHEY and CDR2 is SMNVEV (reference sequence). The CDR3 loop is CASSFGQLQPQHF. CDR3 coding DNA: TGTGCCAGCAGTTTCGGACAGCTTCAGCCCCAGCATTTT.

This chain uses TRBV3-1 (or the pseudogene TRBV3-2) with TRBJ1-6; 8 bases match TRBD1. The V gene end was trimmed by 4 bases and the J gene end by 8 bases; junction bases not matched to a gene: 4. Germline CDR1 LGHDT, CDR2 YNNKEL (reference sequence). This CDR3 contains 14 residues. The CDR3 loop is CASSPYRGDSPLHF. The CDR3 coding sequence is TGTGCCAGCAGCCCTTACAGGGGGGATTCACCCCTCCACTTT.

The rearrangement joins TRBV4-1 to TRBJ2-7, with D hard to call. The CDR3 consists of 14 residues. Germline V CDR1 and CDR2: MGHRA, YSYEKL. Trimming took off 1 base at V and 0 bases at J, with 7 bases between the two ends. Here the CDR3 DNA reads TGCGCCAGCAGCCAAGGTCGGAGCTCCTACGAGCAGTACTTC. Translating gives CASSQGRSSYEQYF.